These 4 T cell receptor beta chains were all obtained from the same sample, sequenced in a study of blood T cell repertoires in COVID-19. Data came from immunoSEQ multiplex PCR; TCRdb stores just in-frame clones and leaves some out. Among around 210,000 clones, roughly 80% were seen once, and the ten largest hold 7.5% to 9%. The source material was peripheral blood. These receptor sequences come from a woman of 80 years or more with COVID-19, enrolled during active disease.

V and J are TRBV5-1 and TRBJ1-1; TRBD1 is a possible D gene (6 bases). Germline V gives CDR1 SGHRS, CDR2 YFSETQ. The CDR3 has 13 residues. Trimming cost V 3 bases and J 3 bases, with 9 bases left between them. CDR3 DNA: TGCGCCAGCAGCTCAGGGGTGGACACTGAAGCTTTCTTT. It is translated as CASSSGVDTEAFF.

This chain connects TRBV5-6 to TRBJ1-1; maybe TRBD1 (6 bases). The length of the CDR3 is 15 residues. V shed 4 bases and J shed 1 base, with 14 bases lying between them. Germline V gives CDR1 SGHDT, CDR2 YYEEEE. The CDR3 reads CASSASTGGNTEAFF. CDR3 DNA sequence: TGTGCCAGCAGCGCCTCGACAGGCGGGAACACTGAAGCTTTCTTT. The complete variable domain, with remaining parts taken from reference TRBV5-6 and TRBJ1-1, reads DAGVTQSPTHLIKTRGQQVTLRCSPKSGHDTVSWYQQALGQGPQFIFQYYEEEERQRGNFPDRFSGHQFPNYSSELNVNALLLGDSALYLCASSASTGGNTEAFFGQGTRLTVV.

V and J are TRBV5-6 and TRBJ2-1, with D perhaps TRBD2 (6 bases). The ends were cut back, 4 bases at V and 9 bases at J, with 8 bases in the middle. The V gene's germline CDR1 is SGHDT and CDR2 YYEEEE. The length of the CDR3 is 11 residues. The CDR3 loop is CASSVAVEQFF. CDR3 sequence (DNA): TGTGCCAGCAGCGTAGCGGTTGAGCAGTTCTTC.

This chain connects TRBV7-9 to TRBJ1-5; D is undetermined. V was trimmed by 3 bases and J by 6 bases, leaving 6 bases between them. The germline CDR1 and CDR2 sequences are SEHNR and FQNEAQ (reference sequence). The CDR3 runs 12 residues. The CDR3 region is CASSFPGQPQHF. The CDR3 nucleotides read TGTGCCAGCAGCTTCCCGGGTCAGCCCCAGCATTTT.